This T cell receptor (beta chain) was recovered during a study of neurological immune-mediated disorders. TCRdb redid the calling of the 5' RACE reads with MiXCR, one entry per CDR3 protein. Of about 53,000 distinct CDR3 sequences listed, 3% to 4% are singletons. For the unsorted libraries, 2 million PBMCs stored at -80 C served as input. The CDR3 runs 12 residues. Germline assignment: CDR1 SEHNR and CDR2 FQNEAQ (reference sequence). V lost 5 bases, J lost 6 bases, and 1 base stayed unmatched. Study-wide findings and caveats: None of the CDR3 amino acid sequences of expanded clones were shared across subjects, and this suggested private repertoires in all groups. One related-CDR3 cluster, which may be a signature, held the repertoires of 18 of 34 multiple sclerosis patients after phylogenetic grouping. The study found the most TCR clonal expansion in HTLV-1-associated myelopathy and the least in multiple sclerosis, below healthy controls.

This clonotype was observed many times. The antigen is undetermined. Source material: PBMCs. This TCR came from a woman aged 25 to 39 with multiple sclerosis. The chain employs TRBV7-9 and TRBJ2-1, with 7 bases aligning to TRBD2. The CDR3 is CASSPSGNEQFF. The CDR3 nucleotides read TGTGCCAGCAGCCCTAGCGGCAATGAGCAGTTCTTC.